This TCR beta chain was recovered during a study of T-cell reconstitution after alpha-beta-depleted transplantation in children. This CDR3 is built from 18 residues. J gave up 0 bases and V 7 bases, and 11 bases lay outside the gene matches. Germline CDR1 and CDR2: LNHDA and SQIVND (reference sequence). It was with unique molecular identifiers that the TCRbeta library was prepared. From the PCR reads, TCRdb called clonotypes with MiXCR, one entry per CDR3 protein. The sample has about 15,000 distinct CDR3 sequences, roughly 7.6% seen once. Study outcomes and limitations: At one year after transplant, newly produced T cells mostly accounted for T-cell counts and diversity.

Concerning this clonotype: Its antigen is still unknown.

The chain recombines TRBV19 with TRBJ1-5; 11 bases are a match to TRBD1. The material sequenced was PBMCs, mostly from graft donor cells, taken 60 days after TCRalphabeta/CD19-depleted stem cell transplant. This sequence originates from a boy younger than two who had a stem cell transplant for Wiskott-Aldrich syndrome, so the T cells may come from the graft donor. The CDR3 is CASTQWTGGSDSNQPQHF. The CDR3 nucleotides are TGTGCCAGTACTCAGTGGACAGGGGGCAGTGATAGCAATCAGCCCCAGCATTTT.